This T cell receptor beta chain was retrieved from a study of technical replicates of blood from several donors. Only in-frame clones appear in the TCRdb table, and some are missing; sequencing was by immunoSEQ multiplex PCR. The table records 45,000 to 65,000 clones, 94% of them present only once. This clone was observed once. The CDR3 is 14 residues long. CDR1 and CDR2 from the germline V gene are SGHRS and YFSETQ. Trimming removed 0 bases from V and 8 bases from J; junction bases left unmatched: 5. The rearrangement uses TRBV5-1 and TRBJ1-2; TRBD1 aligns across 9 bases. This TCR derives from a human donor in good health. Sequencing was done on a sample of T cells isolated from PBMCs. In nucleotides, the CDR3 is TGCGCCAGCAGCTTGGCGGACAGGGGAGGAGGCTACACCTTC. Protein product: CASSLADRGGGYTF.